These T cell receptor beta chains were read from a single sample in a study of blood T cell repertoires in COVID-19. Only in-frame clones appear in the TCRdb table, and some are missing; sequencing was by immunoSEQ multiplex PCR. The top ten clones hold over 1.5% of a sample with about 100,000 clones, less than 90% of them seen once. The sequencing input was peripheral blood. The receptors here all came from an elderly man with acute or convalescent COVID-19. Each CDR3 is given with its conserved first and last residue. D genes are given only for firm matches. The size entry is marked missing in some rows and otherwise reads once, few, many or a size class.

J gene: TRBJ1-2; V gene: TRBV18; clone size: .; CDR3 length: 16; D gene: TRBD1; CDR3 protein: CASSRGQGLDLYGYTF; CDR3 DNA: TGTGCCAGCTCCCGGGGACAGGGGCTAGACCTCTATGGCTACACCTTC
J gene: TRBJ1-1; V gene: TRBV18; clone size: .; CDR3 length: 13; D gene: .; CDR3 protein: CASSPPSGQEAFF; CDR3 DNA: TGTGCCAGCTCACCACCGTCAGGCCAAGAAGCTTTCTTT
J gene: TRBJ2-7; V gene: TRBV7-2; clone size: .; CDR3 length: 15; D gene: TRBD2; CDR3 protein: CASSLTGTRSYEQYF; CDR3 DNA: TGTGCCAGCAGCTTAACCGGGACTAGGTCCTACGAGCAGTACTTC
J gene: TRBJ2-3; V gene: TRBV29-1; clone size: few; CDR3 length: 14; D gene: TRBD2; CDR3 protein: CSVEPSGRTDTQYF; CDR3 DNA: TGCAGCGTTGAACCTAGCGGGAGAACAGATACGCAGTATTTT
J gene: TRBJ2-7; V gene: TRBV6-2/TRBV6-3; clone size: .; CDR3 length: 15; D gene: TRBD2; CDR3 protein: CASSPGLAGGYEQYF; CDR3 DNA: TGTGCCAGCAGCCCGGGGCTAGCGGGAGGCTACGAGCAGTACTTC
J gene: TRBJ2-6; V gene: TRBV5-4; clone size: .; CDR3 length: 16; D gene: TRBD1; CDR3 protein: CASVNTGGIGANVLTF; CDR3 DNA: TGTGCCAGCGTCAATACAGGGGGCATTGGGGCCAACGTCCTGACTTTC
J gene: TRBJ2-2; V gene: TRBV27; clone size: few; CDR3 length: 17; D gene: .; CDR3 protein: CASSFTTGRFNTGELFF; CDR3 DNA: TGTGCCAGCAGTTTCACGACAGGCCGATTTAACACCGGGGAGCTGTTTTTT
J gene: TRBJ1-6; V gene: TRBV7-2; clone size: .; CDR3 length: 17; D gene: .; CDR3 protein: CASSPSLGGVGGSPLHF; CDR3 DNA: TGTGCCAGCAGCCCCAGCTTGGGCGGGGTGGGGGGTTCACCCCTCCACTTT
J gene: TRBJ2-1; V gene: TRBV23-1; clone size: once; CDR3 length: 15; D gene: TRBD2; CDR3 protein: CASLKRTSGYNEQFF; CDR3 DNA: TGCGCCAGCCTCAAGAGGACTAGCGGATACAATGAGCAGTTCTTC
J gene: TRBJ2-5; V gene: TRBV3-1/TRBV3-2; clone size: .; CDR3 length: 13; D gene: .; CDR3 protein: CASRESGKATQYF; CDR3 DNA: TGTGCCAGCAGGGAAAGCGGCAAAGCGACCCAGTACTTC
J gene: TRBJ2-1; V gene: TRBV27; clone size: .; CDR3 length: 15; D gene: .; CDR3 protein: CASSLVRDSYNEQFF; CDR3 DNA: TGTGCCAGCAGTTTAGTTCGGGACTCTTACAATGAGCAGTTCTTC
J gene: TRBJ2-1; V gene: TRBV7-2; clone size: .; CDR3 length: 14; D gene: .; CDR3 protein: CASSLGLSVDEQFF; CDR3 DNA: TGTGCCAGCAGCCTTGGACTATCAGTCGATGAGCAGTTCTTC
J gene: TRBJ2-1; V gene: TRBV6-2/TRBV6-3; clone size: .; CDR3 length: 16; D gene: TRBD2; CDR3 protein: CASSPLLAGHYNEQFF; CDR3 DNA: TGTGCCAGCAGCCCGTTACTAGCGGGTCACTACAATGAGCAGTTCTTC
J gene: TRBJ2-1; V gene: TRBV4-1; clone size: .; CDR3 length: 14; D gene: TRBD2; CDR3 protein: CASSPRLAGGEQFF; CDR3 DNA: TGCGCCAGCAGCCCCCGCCTAGCGGGAGGGGAGCAGTTCTTC
J gene: TRBJ1-1; V gene: TRBV28; clone size: .; CDR3 length: 14; D gene: .; CDR3 protein: CASSLLGAHTEAFF; CDR3 DNA: TGTGCCAGCAGTTTATTGGGGGCTCACACTGAAGCTTTCTTT
J gene: TRBJ1-3; V gene: TRBV30; clone size: .; CDR3 length: 13; D gene: .; CDR3 protein: CAWSVLSGNTIYF; CDR3 DNA: TGTGCCTGGAGTGTACTGTCTGGAAACACCATATATTTT